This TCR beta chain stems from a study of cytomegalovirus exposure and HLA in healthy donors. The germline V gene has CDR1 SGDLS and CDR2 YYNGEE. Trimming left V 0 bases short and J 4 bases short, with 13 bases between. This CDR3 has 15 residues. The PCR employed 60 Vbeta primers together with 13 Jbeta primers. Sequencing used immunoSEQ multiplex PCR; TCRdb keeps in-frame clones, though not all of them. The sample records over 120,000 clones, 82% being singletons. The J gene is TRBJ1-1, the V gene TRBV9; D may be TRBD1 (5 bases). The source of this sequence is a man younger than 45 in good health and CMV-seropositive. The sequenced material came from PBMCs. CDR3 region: CASSVAGQEGTEAFF. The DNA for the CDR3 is TGTGCCAGCAGCGTAGCAGGGCAGGAAGGCACTGAAGCTTTCTTT.